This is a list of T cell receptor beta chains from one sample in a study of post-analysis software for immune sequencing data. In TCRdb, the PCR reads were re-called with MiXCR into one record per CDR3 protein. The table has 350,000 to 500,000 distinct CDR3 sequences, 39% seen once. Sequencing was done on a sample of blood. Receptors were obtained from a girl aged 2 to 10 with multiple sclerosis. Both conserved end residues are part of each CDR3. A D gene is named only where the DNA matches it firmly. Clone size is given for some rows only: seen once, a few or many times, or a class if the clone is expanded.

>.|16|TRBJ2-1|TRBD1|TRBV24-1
TGTGCCACCAGTGACACGGGACAGGGGCCGTACAATGAGCAGTTCTTC
CATSDTGQGPYNEQFF
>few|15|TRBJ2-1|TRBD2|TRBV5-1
TGCGCCAGCAGCCGGACTAGCGGGGGCCCAAACGAGCAGTTCTTC
CASSRTSGGPNEQFF
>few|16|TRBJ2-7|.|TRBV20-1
TGCAGTGCTAGGATGGGCTGGGTGGGAGGCGGCGACGAGCAGTACTTC
CSARMGWVGGGDEQYF
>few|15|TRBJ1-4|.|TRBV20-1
TGCAGTGCTAGAGGAGGTTTGGGGGTTAATGAAAAACTGTTTTTT
CSARGGLGVNEKLFF
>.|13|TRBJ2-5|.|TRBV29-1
TGCAGCGTTGAGGGACTGGCCCTAGAGACCCAGTACTTC
CSVEGLALETQYF
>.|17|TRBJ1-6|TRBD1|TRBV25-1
TGTGCCAGCAGTGATATAAGAGGGGGCTCGGGCAATTCACCCCTCCACTTT
CASSDIRGGSGNSPLHF
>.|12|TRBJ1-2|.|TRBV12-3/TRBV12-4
TGTGCCAGCAGTTATTACAGGGACGGCTACACCTTC
CASSYYRDGYTF
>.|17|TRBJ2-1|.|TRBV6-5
TGTGCCAGCAGTTACTCATACGCTGCGGGATTGGGAGAGACCCAGTTCTTC
CASSYSYAAGLGETQFF
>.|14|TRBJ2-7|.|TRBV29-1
TGCAGCGTCAATAGGGCGGGATTTGGCTACGAGCAGTACTTC
CSVNRAGFGYEQYF
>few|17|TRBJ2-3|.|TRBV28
TGTGCCAGCAGTTTATGGGAACTAACGATAGTGGCAGATACGCAGTATTTT
CASSLWELTIVADTQYF
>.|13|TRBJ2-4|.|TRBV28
TGTGCCAGCAGGAAAACAGGGAGTGACATTCAGTACTTC
CASRKTGSDIQYF
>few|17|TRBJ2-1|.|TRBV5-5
TGTGCCAGCAGCATTTCCCGGGACTTTAGCTCCTACAATGAGCAGTTCTTC
CASSISRDFSSYNEQFF
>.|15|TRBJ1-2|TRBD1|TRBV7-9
TGTGCCAGCAGCTGGACAGGGGGCTATAACTATGGCTACACCTTC
CASSWTGGYNYGYTF
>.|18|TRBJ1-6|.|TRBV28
TGTGCCAGCAGTTTATTCGTGGCAGGGGAAACGGCAGATTCACCCCTCCACTTT
CASSLFVAGETADSPLHF
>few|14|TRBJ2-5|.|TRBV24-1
TGTGCCACCAGTGATGGACAAGGACAAGAGACCCAGTACTTC
CATSDGQGQETQYF
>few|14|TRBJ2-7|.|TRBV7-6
TGTGCCAGCAGCCGCGGGACAGTCTCCTACGAGCAGTACTTC
CASSRGTVSYEQYF
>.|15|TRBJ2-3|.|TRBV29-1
TGCAGCGTTGACGAGAGGTCCGGGAGCACAGATACGCAGTATTTT
CSVDERSGSTDTQYF
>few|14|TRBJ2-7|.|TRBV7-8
TGTGCCAGCAGCTTTCTGCCACCACCCTACGAGCAGTACTTC
CASSFLPPPYEQYF
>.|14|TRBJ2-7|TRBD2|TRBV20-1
TGCAGTGCTAGTCGGGGGGGTGCCTACAATGAGCAGTACTTC
CSASRGGAYNEQYF
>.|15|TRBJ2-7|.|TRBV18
TGTGCCAGCTCGTACCTTCCAGGACAGCTATACGAGCAGTACTTC
CASSYLPGQLYEQYF
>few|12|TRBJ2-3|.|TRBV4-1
TGCGCCAGCAGCCAAGATTTAGATACGCAGTATTTT
CASSQDLDTQYF
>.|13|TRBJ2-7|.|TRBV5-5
TGTGCCAGCAGCTTGTTTCAGGGTGGCGAGCAGTACTTC
CASSLFQGGEQYF
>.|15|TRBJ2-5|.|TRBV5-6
TGTGCCAGCAGCTTGGTGGGGGGCCTCCAAGAGACCCAGTACTTC
CASSLVGGLQETQYF
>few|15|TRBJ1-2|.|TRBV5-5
TGTGCCAGCAGCTTGGCGGCAGCCTCGGGCTATGGCTACACCTTC
CASSLAAASGYGYTF
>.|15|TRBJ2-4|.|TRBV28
TGTGCCAGCAGTTTGGGCGGGAAGAAATACAATGAGCAGTACTTC
CASSLGGKKYNEQYF
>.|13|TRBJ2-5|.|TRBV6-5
TGTGCCAGCCGCGATCGGGGATGGGAGACCCAGTACTTC
CASRDRGWETQYF
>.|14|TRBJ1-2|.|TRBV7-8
TGTGCCAGCAGCCCCCGGGGCAGTAACTATGGCTACACCTTC
CASSPRGSNYGYTF
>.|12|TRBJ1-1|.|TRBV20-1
TGCAGTGCTAGCAAGGGGACAACTGGAGCTTTCTTT
CSASKGTTGAFF
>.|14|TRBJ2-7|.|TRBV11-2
TGTGCCAGCAGCCATTTACAACAGGTTCACGAGCAGTACTTC
CASSHLQQVHEQYF
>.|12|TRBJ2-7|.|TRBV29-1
TGCAGCGTTGAAGAAGTCACCTACGAGCAGTACTTC
CSVEEVTYEQYF
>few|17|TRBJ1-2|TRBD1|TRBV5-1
TGCGCCAGCAGTCCTAGAAAACAGGGGCCTAACAACTATGGCTACACCTTC
CASSPRKQGPNNYGYTF
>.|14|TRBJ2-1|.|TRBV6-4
TGTGCCAGCAGTGTGATAGCCATCTCCCATGAGCAGTTCTTC
CASSVIAISHEQFF
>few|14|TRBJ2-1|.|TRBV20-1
TGCAGTGCAACCGGGACTCAGGGGGGGGATGAGCAGTTCTTC
CSATGTQGGDEQFF
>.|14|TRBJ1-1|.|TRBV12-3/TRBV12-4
TGTGCCAGCAGTCTGGGGGGCTTTAACACTGAAGCTTTCTTT
CASSLGGFNTEAFF
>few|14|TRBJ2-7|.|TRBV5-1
TGCGCCAGCAGCTTGGCCGGGACTTTCTACGAGCAGTACTTC
CASSLAGTFYEQYF
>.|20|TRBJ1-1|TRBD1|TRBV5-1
TGCGCCAGCAGCCTTAGCTACGGGACAGGGGACTTTGCTCCGAACACTGAAGCTTTCTTT
CASSLSYGTGDFAPNTEAFF
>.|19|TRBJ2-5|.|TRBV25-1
TGTGCCAGCAGTGAACGGAGGGCCAGGTACCAAGGCTTCCAAGAGACCCAGTACTTC
CASSERRARYQGFQETQYF
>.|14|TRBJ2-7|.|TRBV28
TGTGCCAGCAGCGAGACAGTGTCGGCCTACGAGCAGTACTTC
CASSETVSAYEQYF
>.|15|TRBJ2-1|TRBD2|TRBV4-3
TGCGCCAGCAGCCAAGACGGGGAGGGCCGCACTGAGCAGTTCTTC
CASSQDGEGRTEQFF
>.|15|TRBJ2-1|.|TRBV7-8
TGTGCCAGCAGCTTAGGTGGGGGCCGCCCCAATGAGCAGTTCTTC
CASSLGGGRPNEQFF
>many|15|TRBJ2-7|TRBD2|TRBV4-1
TGCGCCAGCAGCCAAGTACTAGCGGGAGTAGGCGAGCAGTACTTC
CASSQVLAGVGEQYF
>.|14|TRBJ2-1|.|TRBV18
TGTGCCAGCTCACCGGCGGAGGCTTACAATGAGCAGTTCTTC
CASSPAEAYNEQFF
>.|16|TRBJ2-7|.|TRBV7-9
TGTGCCAGCAGCCCGAAAGACGTTGGACACCCCTACGAGCAGTACTTC
CASSPKDVGHPYEQYF
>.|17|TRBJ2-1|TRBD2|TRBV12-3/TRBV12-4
TGTGCCAGCAGAGGACTAGCGGGAGAGTCCCCGGTCAATGAGCAGTTCTTC
CASRGLAGESPVNEQFF
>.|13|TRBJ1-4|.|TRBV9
TGTGCCAGCAGCGCCTGGGAGGGAGAAAAACTGTTTTTT
CASSAWEGEKLFF
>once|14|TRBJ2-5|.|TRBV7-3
TGTGCCAGCAGCTCCTCGGGATTTGGAGAGACCCAGTACTTC
CASSSSGFGETQYF
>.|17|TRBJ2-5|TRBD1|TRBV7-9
TGTGCCAGCAGCTTAGTCGCGACAGGGCCGTACCAAGAGACCCAGTACTTC
CASSLVATGPYQETQYF
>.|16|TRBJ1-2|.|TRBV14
TGTGCCAGCAGCCAAGTCCGGCTCGGACAGTCACATGGCTACACCTTC
CASSQVRLGQSHGYTF
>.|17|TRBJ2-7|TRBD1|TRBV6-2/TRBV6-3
TGTGCCAGCAGTTACCCTCGGACAGGTCTGCTCTCCTACGAGCAGTACTTC
CASSYPRTGLLSYEQYF
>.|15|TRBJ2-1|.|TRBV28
TGTGCCAGCAGTTTAGTGGGCCCTTCCTACAATGAGCAGTTCTTC
CASSLVGPSYNEQFF
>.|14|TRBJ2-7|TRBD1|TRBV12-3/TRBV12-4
TGTGCCAGCAACACTCCGGGACAGTGTTACGAGCAGTACTTC
CASNTPGQCYEQYF